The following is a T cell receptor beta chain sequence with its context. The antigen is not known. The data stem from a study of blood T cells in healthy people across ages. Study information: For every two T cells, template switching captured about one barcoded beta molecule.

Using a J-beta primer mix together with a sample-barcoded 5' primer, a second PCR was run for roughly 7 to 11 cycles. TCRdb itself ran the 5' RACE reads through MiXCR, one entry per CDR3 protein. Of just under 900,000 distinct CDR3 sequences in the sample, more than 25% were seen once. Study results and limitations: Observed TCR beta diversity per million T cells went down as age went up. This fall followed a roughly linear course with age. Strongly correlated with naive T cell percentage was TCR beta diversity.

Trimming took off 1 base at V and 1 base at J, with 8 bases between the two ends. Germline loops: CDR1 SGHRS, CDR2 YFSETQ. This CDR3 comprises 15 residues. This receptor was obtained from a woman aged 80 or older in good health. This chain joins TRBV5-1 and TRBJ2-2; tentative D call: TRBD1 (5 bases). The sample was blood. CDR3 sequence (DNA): TGCGCCAGCAGCTTGCTAGGGGAGAACACCGGGGAGCTGTTTTTT. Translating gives CASSLLGENTGELFF.